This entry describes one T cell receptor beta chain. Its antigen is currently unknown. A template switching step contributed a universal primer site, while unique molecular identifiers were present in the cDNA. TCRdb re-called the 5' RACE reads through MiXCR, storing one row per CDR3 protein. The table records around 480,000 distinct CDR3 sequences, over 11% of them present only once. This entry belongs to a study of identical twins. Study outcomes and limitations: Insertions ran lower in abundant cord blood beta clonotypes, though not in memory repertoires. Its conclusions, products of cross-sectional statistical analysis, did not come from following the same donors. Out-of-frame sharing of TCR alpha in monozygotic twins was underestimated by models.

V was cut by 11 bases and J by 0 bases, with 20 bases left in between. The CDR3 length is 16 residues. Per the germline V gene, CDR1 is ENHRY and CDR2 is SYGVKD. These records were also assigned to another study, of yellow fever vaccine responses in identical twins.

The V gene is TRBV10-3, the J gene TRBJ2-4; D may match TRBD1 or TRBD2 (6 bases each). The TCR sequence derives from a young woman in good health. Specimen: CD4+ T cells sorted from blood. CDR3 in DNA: TGTGCCGACCGGGGGATGGACAGACTAGCCAAAAACATTCAGTACTTC. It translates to CADRGMDRLAKNIQYF.